The 19 T cell receptor beta chains in this list originate from one sample, sequenced in a study of cytomegalovirus exposure and HLA in healthy donors. PCR involved 60 Vbeta and 13 Jbeta primers. Profiled with immunoSEQ multiplex PCR; TCRdb holds only in-frame clones, not every one. The table shows 100,000 to 150,000 clones, with roughly 8.6% occurring only once. The specimen was PBMCs. These receptors were taken from a middle-aged woman in good health and CMV-seropositive.

This clone appeared a few times. The chain has TRBV18 and TRBJ1-1; D remains ambiguous. V lost 0 bases, J lost 0 bases, and 8 bases lay in between. The CDR3 sequence is 15 residues long. Germline lookup yields CDR1 KGHSH and CDR2 LQKENI. Written as DNA, the CDR3 is TGTGCCAGCTCACCACCGGCACAGATGAACACTGAAGCTTTCTTT. Its translation: CASSPPAQMNTEAFF.

The chain uses TRBV6-5 and TRBJ2-1; tentatively, D is TRBD2 (6 bases). Per the germline V gene, CDR1 is MNHEY and CDR2 is SVGAGI. The V gene lost 2 bases and the J gene lost 10 bases, with 21 bases spanning the gap. This CDR3 spans 16 amino acids. CDR3 DNA: TGTGCCAGCAGTTACCCGCGGGACGGACTCTCTTGGGAGCAGTTCTTC. Amino acid sequence: CASSYPRDGLSWEQFF.

The chain couples TRBV25-1 to TRBJ2-5; 9 nucleotides line up with TRBD1. Germline values: CDR1 MGHDK, CDR2 SYGVNS. The J segment lost 4 bases and the V segment lost 7 bases, leaving 10 bases of the junction unmatched. This CDR3 spans 15 amino acids. The CDR3 sequence: CASTHRGQFGETQYF. In nucleotides, the CDR3 is TGTGCCAGCACCCACAGGGGGCAATTCGGAGAGACCCAGTACTTC.

This clone was picked up a small number of times. The gene calls are TRBV30 and TRBJ2-7; TRBD1 matches 8 bases. The J segment lost 1 base and the V segment lost 7 bases, leaving 9 bases of the junction unmatched. Per germline, CDR1 GTSNPN and CDR2 SVGIG (reference sequence). The CDR3 loop spans 14 amino acids. CDR3 DNA sequence: TGTGCCTACGTCGACAGGGGCTTTTCCTACGAGCAGTACTTC. This gives the protein CAYVDRGFSYEQYF.

The chain carries TRBV4-2 and TRBJ1-2, with unresolved D. Trimming removed 1 base from V and 0 bases from J, with 9 bases in between. CDR1 and CDR2 from the germline V gene are LGHNA and YNFKEQ. This CDR3 has 15 amino acids. CDR3 amino acids: CASSQVRPSNYGYTF. CDR3 DNA: TGTGCCAGCAGCCAAGTCAGGCCTTCTAACTATGGCTACACCTTC.

The chain recombines TRBV10-3 with TRBJ2-2; TRBD1 matches at 10 bases. CDR3 length equals 16 residues. The V gene's germline CDR1 is ENHRY and CDR2 SYGVKD. Trimming at V came to 10 bases and at J to 0 bases, leaving 8 bases not matched to a gene. The CDR3, as DNA: TGTGCCACCAGGACCGGGACAGGGGCGAACACCGGGGAGCTGTTTTTT. The encoded protein is CATRTGTGANTGELFF.

This clone appeared a few times. The rearrangement links TRBV27 to TRBJ1-2, with 11 positions matching TRBD1. V lost 5 bases, J lost 4 bases, and 9 bases stayed unmatched. The CDR3 has 16 amino acids. Germline V lookup: CDR1 MNHEY, CDR2 SMNVEV (reference sequence). CDR3 protein: CASSLWTGGPFYGYTF. CDR3 sequence (DNA): TGTGCCAGCAGTCTTTGGACAGGGGGCCCGTTCTATGGCTACACCTTC.

This clone was observed a single time. The chain recombines TRBV5-1 with TRBJ2-5; 8 bases fit TRBD1. The germline gives CDR1 SGHRS, CDR2 YFSETQ. Germline trimming cut 4 bases from V and 1 base from J; bases unmatched to any gene: 9. This CDR3 is built from 16 residues. The CDR3 sequence is CASSPGQVTIQETQYF. The CDR3 DNA reads TGCGCCAGCAGCCCGGGACAGGTTACAATCCAAGAGACCCAGTACTTC.

In its sample, this clone was seen a few times. This rearrangement joins TRBV4-1 to TRBJ2-7; D unresolved. Trimming shortened V by 3 bases and J by 0 bases, and 15 bases separated the two germline ends. The CDR3 loop spans 16 amino acids. Germline V gene sequence: CDR1 MGHRA, CDR2 YSYEKL. The CDR3 DNA is TGCGCCAGCAGCCAGCGAGTTTCGCTTCCCTCCTACGAGCAGTACTTC. It specifies CASSQRVSLPSYEQYF.

This rearrangement joins TRBV4-2 to TRBJ1-2; D unclear. This CDR3 comprises 15 residues. Germline loops: CDR1 LGHNA, CDR2 YNFKEQ. Trimming removed 3 bases at V and 0 bases at J, with 11 bases between. In DNA, the CDR3 is TGTGCCAGCAGCCATCGACCTGACTCTAACTATGGCTACACCTTC. Residues: CASSHRPDSNYGYTF.

This clone has only a few counts. The chain uses TRBV6-5 and TRBJ1-4, with 8 positions matching TRBD1. The CDR3 length is 15 residues. Germline CDR1 reads MNHEY; CDR2 reads SVGAGI. The V and J ends lost 0 bases and 8 bases, in that order; junction bases with no gene match: 5. The DNA of the CDR3 is TGTGCCAGCAGTTACTCGGACAGGGCGGGGGAAAAACTGTTTTTT. It specifies CASSYSDRAGEKLFF.

The chain recombines TRBV11-2 with TRBJ2-1; weak D call: TRBD2 (5 bases). Germline CDR1 reads SGHAT; CDR2 reads FQNNGV. This CDR3 contains 13 residues. The V and J ends lost 5 bases and 1 base respectively, with 6 bases between them. The CDR3 DNA sequence: TGTGCCAGCAGCCCGGGGTCCTACAATGAGCAGTTCTTC. This sequence encodes CASSPGSYNEQFF.

This clone was detected only a few times. This chain uses TRBV2 with TRBJ2-7; D is possibly TRBD1 (5 bases). V gave up 7 bases and J gave up 0 bases, with 13 bases separating them. The CDR3 totals 14 residues. Germline V CDR1 and CDR2: SNHLY, FYNNEI. The CDR3 spells CASIGRQSSYEQYF. CDR3 coding DNA: TGTGCCAGCATAGGCCGACAGAGCTCCTACGAGCAGTACTTC. Together with reference TRBV2 and TRBJ2-7, the CDR3 gives the full variable domain: EPEVTQTPSHQVTQMGQEVILRCVPISNHLYFYWYRQILGQKVEFLVSFYNNEISEKSEIFDDQFSVERPDGSNFTLKIRSTKLEDSAMYFCASIGRQSSYEQYFGPGTRLTVT.

This clone was detected once. The V and J genes are TRBV5-1 and TRBJ2-1; the D gene is possibly TRBD2 (5 bases). The CDR3 is made up of 16 amino acids. Trimming pared 0 bases from V and 6 bases from J, leaving 16 bases between. CDR1 is SGHRS, CDR2 YFSETQ, per germline. The CDR3 DNA reads TGCGCCAGCAGCTTGGATGGAGGTAGGAGAGGCAATGAGCAGTTCTTC. The encoded protein is CASSLDGGRRGNEQFF.

This clone was picked up a small number of times. The chain uses TRBV11-2 and TRBJ2-1, with D perhaps TRBD2 (6 bases). In germline, CDR1 is SGHAT, CDR2 FQNNGV. The CDR3 is made up of 15 amino acids. V dropped 1 base and J dropped 9 bases, with 16 bases sitting between them. CDR3 bases: TGTGCCAGCAGCTTAGTACTCGGCAGGGAGGCTGAGCAGTTCTTC. Encoded protein: CASSLVLGREAEQFF.

V is TRBV30 and J is TRBJ1-1; 10 bases are shared with TRBD1. V lost 8 bases, J lost 4 bases, and 4 bases stayed unmatched. The V gene's germline CDR1 is GTSNPN and CDR2 SVGIG (reference sequence). The CDR3 consists of 12 residues. CDR3 sequence: CAGRTGGTEAFF. CDR3 nucleotide sequence: TGTGCCGGCCGGACAGGGGGCACTGAAGCTTTCTTT.

Here the CDR3 DNA reads TGTGCCAGCAGCCCCCGATATGTCTCGGGTGAAGCTTTCTTT. Protein product: CASSPRYVSGEAFF. V gene TRBV14 combines with J gene TRBJ1-1; no clear D. CDR3 length equals 14 residues. V lost 4 bases and J lost 7, with 16 bases in between. Germline V CDR1 and CDR2: SGHDN, FVKESK.

The chain is built from TRBV2 and TRBJ2-4; D unclear. This CDR3 spans 14 amino acids. Germline V lookup: CDR1 SNHLY, CDR2 FYNNEI. Trimming took off 10 bases at V and 0 bases at J, with 13 bases between the two ends. The CDR3 region has the DNA TGTGCCACAGAACAGACCCTAGCCAAAAACATTCAGTACTTC. This sequence encodes CATEQTLAKNIQYF.

This chain links TRBV7-9 with TRBJ1-6; a possible D gene is TRBD1 (6 bases). The CDR3 spans 13 residues. Trimming removed 0 bases at V and 9 bases at J, with 6 bases between. From germline, CDR1 is SEHNR and CDR2 FQNEAQ (reference sequence). CDR3 residues: CASSLATGSPLHF. In nucleotides, the CDR3 is TGTGCCAGCAGCTTAGCGACAGGTTCACCCCTCCACTTT.